This T cell receptor (beta chain) was captured in a study of cytomegalovirus exposure and HLA in healthy donors. On the study more broadly: One earlier analysis, a look at about 179 million T cells, found some 120 million unique TCR beta sequences.

Details on this clone: Compared with germline, one end of the junction differs, possibly owing to a read error.

It was with 60 Vbeta and 13 Jbeta primers that the PCR ran. Libraries were prepared by immunoSEQ multiplex PCR; TCRdb keeps only in-frame clonotypes and omits some of them. Among under 200,000 clones listed, 87% were seen once. This receptor was obtained from a boy aged 2 to 10 in good health and CMV-seronegative. The specimen sequenced was PBMCs.

CDR3 DNA sequence: TGTGCCAGCAGTTTTAGCGGGCGCTCCTACGAGCAGCACTTC. Protein product: CASSFSGRSYEQHF. The chain has TRBV6-6 and TRBJ2-7; 7 nucleotides match TRBD2. The CDR3 is made up of 14 amino acids. Per the germline V gene, CDR1 is MNHNY and CDR2 is SVGAGI (reference sequence).